These T cell receptor beta chains were read from a single sample in a study of memory CD4+ T cells and cytomegalovirus serostatus. Sequencing was performed with immunoSEQ multiplex PCR; in TCRdb, only in-frame clones are kept and a portion is missing. The top ten clones hold less than 0.65% of a sample with 30,000 to 40,000 clones, roughly 80% of them seen once. The source material was memory CD4+ T cells from blood. The source of these receptors is an adult in good health and CMV-seronegative. Some clones in this sample may be carry-over from other donors' samples. Both conserved end residues are part of each CDR3. Each record gives: V gene, D gene, clone size, J gene, CDR3 DNA, CDR3 protein. D genes are given only for firm matches. Clone size is not always given. Where it is, it says once, few, many or a class for expanded clones.

V gene: TRBV5-6
D gene: TRBD1
clone size: .
J gene: TRBJ2-2
CDR3 DNA: TGTGCCAGCAGCTCGGACAGGGTTCCCGGGGAGCTGTTTTTT
CDR3 protein: CASSSDRVPGELFF

V gene: TRBV5-1
D gene: .
clone size: .
J gene: TRBJ2-5
CDR3 DNA: TGCGCCACTCGACACAGCCTTATCGGCGGGACTCAAGAGACCCAGTACTTC
CDR3 protein: CATRHSLIGGTQETQYF

V gene: TRBV18
D gene: .
clone size: once
J gene: TRBJ2-5
CDR3 DNA: TGTGCCAGCTCACCACCCTCACAGGGTCAGGCGTCCCAGTACTTC
CDR3 protein: CASSPPSQGQASQYF

V gene: TRBV9
D gene: TRBD1
clone size: .
J gene: TRBJ1-1
CDR3 DNA: TGTGCCAGCAGCGTAGGGATCGGGACAGGGGAAGCTTTCTTT
CDR3 protein: CASSVGIGTGEAFF

V gene: TRBV6-6
D gene: .
clone size: once
J gene: TRBJ2-7
CDR3 DNA: TGTGCCAGCAGTTCGTCAGGAGGGATCGACGGCTACGAGCAGTACTTC
CDR3 protein: CASSSSGGIDGYEQYF

V gene: TRBV6-1
D gene: .
clone size: few
J gene: TRBJ2-2
CDR3 DNA: TGTGCCAGCCAAAGAGGGGTCACTACCACCGGGGAGCTGTTTTTT
CDR3 protein: CASQRGVTTTGELFF

V gene: TRBV4-1
D gene: .
clone size: .
J gene: TRBJ2-2
CDR3 DNA: TGCGCCAGCAGCCAAGATCCCGGGACTTCGAACACCGGGGAGCTGTTTTTT
CDR3 protein: CASSQDPGTSNTGELFF

V gene: TRBV15
D gene: .
clone size: .
J gene: TRBJ1-2
CDR3 DNA: TGTGCCACCAGCAGAGGGGGGTCTAACTATGGCTACACCTTC
CDR3 protein: CATSRGGSNYGYTF

V gene: TRBV15
D gene: .
clone size: .
J gene: TRBJ2-7
CDR3 DNA: TGTGCCACCAGCAGAGATAGGGGAACTTTCAGCTCCTACGAGCAGTACTTC
CDR3 protein: CATSRDRGTFSSYEQYF

V gene: TRBV9
D gene: .
clone size: .
J gene: TRBJ2-2
CDR3 DNA: TGTGCCAGCAGCGTAGACTTGAACACCGGGGAGCTGTTTTTT
CDR3 protein: CASSVDLNTGELFF

V gene: TRBV19
D gene: TRBD1
clone size: .
J gene: TRBJ1-5
CDR3 DNA: TGTGCCAGTAGTATGCGGGACAGATATCAGCCCCAGCATTTT
CDR3 protein: CASSMRDRYQPQHF

V gene: TRBV6-5
D gene: .
clone size: .
J gene: TRBJ2-7
CDR3 DNA: TGTGCCAGCAGCCGGGACTTAACGTCCTACGAGCAGTACTTC
CDR3 protein: CASSRDLTSYEQYF

V gene: TRBV5-4
D gene: .
clone size: .
J gene: TRBJ1-1
CDR3 DNA: TGTGCCAGCAGCTTGGACCCCGCAGGGGCGACTGAAGCTTTCTTT
CDR3 protein: CASSLDPAGATEAFF

V gene: TRBV6-6
D gene: .
clone size: .
J gene: TRBJ1-2
CDR3 DNA: TGTGCCAGCAGTCGCGTCCTAAGCGATGGCTACACCTTC
CDR3 protein: CASSRVLSDGYTF

V gene: TRBV29-1
D gene: .
clone size: once
J gene: TRBJ2-6
CDR3 DNA: TGCAGCGTAATCGCGATGAGGCTTTCTGGGGCCAACGTCCTGACTTTC
CDR3 protein: CSVIAMRLSGANVLTF

V gene: TRBV30
D gene: .
clone size: few
J gene: TRBJ1-1
CDR3 DNA: TGTGCCTGGAGTGTAGGAGGGAACACTGAAGCTTTCTTT
CDR3 protein: CAWSVGGNTEAFF

V gene: TRBV10-2
D gene: .
clone size: few
J gene: TRBJ2-2
CDR3 DNA: TGCGCCAGGCTGGACAGTCAAAGGGCCGGGGAGCTGTTTTTT
CDR3 protein: CARLDSQRAGELFF

V gene: TRBV6-1
D gene: .
clone size: .
J gene: TRBJ1-5
CDR3 DNA: TGTGCCAGCAGTGAAGTTATCGGAAACCGGGTATCGATGTATAGCAATCAGCCCCAGCATTTT
CDR3 protein: CASSEVIGNRVSMYSNQPQHF

V gene: TRBV7-7
D gene: .
clone size: .
J gene: TRBJ2-1
CDR3 DNA: TGTGCTAGCAGCTTGCTGGGGCAGGACAATGAGCAGTTCTTC
CDR3 protein: CASSLLGQDNEQFF

V gene: TRBV5-4
D gene: .
clone size: once
J gene: TRBJ2-7
CDR3 DNA: TGTGCCCTCGGGGCTCCCTCCTACGAGCAGTACTTC
CDR3 protein: CALGAPSYEQYF

V gene: TRBV5-1
D gene: .
clone size: .
J gene: TRBJ1-4
CDR3 DNA: TGCGCCAGCAGCTTGGAAGGTCCTAATGAAAAACTGTTTTTT
CDR3 protein: CASSLEGPNEKLFF

V gene: TRBV7-9
D gene: TRBD1
clone size: once
J gene: TRBJ2-3
CDR3 DNA: TGTGCCAGCAGCGACGGGACAGGGCCCAGGGATACGCAGTATTTT
CDR3 protein: CASSDGTGPRDTQYF

V gene: TRBV5-4
D gene: TRBD1
clone size: .
J gene: TRBJ1-3
CDR3 DNA: TGTGCCAGCAGCTTGGAAGGGGGCCACGGAAACACCATATATTTT
CDR3 protein: CASSLEGGHGNTIYF

V gene: TRBV18
D gene: .
clone size: .
J gene: TRBJ2-6
CDR3 DNA: TGTGCCAGCTCACCACAGAACTCTGGGGCCAACGTCCTGACTTTC
CDR3 protein: CASSPQNSGANVLTF

V gene: TRBV30
D gene: .
clone size: few
J gene: TRBJ2-2
CDR3 DNA: TGTGCCTGGTTGAGGGGGGAATTAAACACCGGGGAGCTGTTTTTT
CDR3 protein: CAWLRGELNTGELFF

V gene: TRBV30
D gene: TRBD2
clone size: .
J gene: TRBJ2-5
CDR3 DNA: TGTGCCTGGAGTAGCGGGGGTGGGGAGACCCAGTACTTC
CDR3 protein: CAWSSGGGETQYF

V gene: TRBV18
D gene: .
clone size: .
J gene: TRBJ1-1
CDR3 DNA: TGTGCCAGCTCACCTTTACCCCGATCATCCGACGCTTTCTTT
CDR3 protein: CASSPLPRSSDAFF

V gene: TRBV2
D gene: .
clone size: .
J gene: TRBJ1-4
CDR3 DNA: TGTGCCAGCAGCTTGGGGGAAAAACTGTTTTTT
CDR3 protein: CASSLGEKLFF

V gene: TRBV9
D gene: .
clone size: .
J gene: TRBJ2-2
CDR3 DNA: TGTGCCAGCAGCGTAGAGGTCAGGACAAACACCGGGGAGCTGTTTTTT
CDR3 protein: CASSVEVRTNTGELFF

V gene: TRBV6-6
D gene: .
clone size: .
J gene: TRBJ1-2
CDR3 DNA: TGTGCCAGCAGCGGGACAAATCTACGGGATGGCTACACCTTC
CDR3 protein: CASSGTNLRDGYTF

V gene: TRBV7-9
D gene: .
clone size: .
J gene: TRBJ2-6
CDR3 DNA: TGTGCCAGCAGCTTAGTAGCCGTAAGCGGGGCCAACGTCCTGACTTTC
CDR3 protein: CASSLVAVSGANVLTF

V gene: TRBV10-3
D gene: .
clone size: .
J gene: TRBJ2-5
CDR3 DNA: TGTGCCATCAGTGACAGCACACAAGAGACCCAGTACTTC
CDR3 protein: CAISDSTQETQYF

V gene: TRBV5-4
D gene: .
clone size: .
J gene: TRBJ1-2
CDR3 DNA: TGTGCCAGCAGCGGCGTTGGGGGGGCCATTAACTATGGCTACACCTTC
CDR3 protein: CASSGVGGAINYGYTF

V gene: TRBV5-4
D gene: TRBD2
clone size: .
J gene: TRBJ2-1
CDR3 DNA: TGTGCCAGCAGCCAGCTAGCGGGGGGCATCGATGAGCAGTTCTTC
CDR3 protein: CASSQLAGGIDEQFF

V gene: TRBV4-2
D gene: .
clone size: few
J gene: TRBJ1-3
CDR3 DNA: TGTGCCAGCAGCCAGTTTCCAACAGGGATTGGAAACACCATATATTTT
CDR3 protein: CASSQFPTGIGNTIYF

V gene: TRBV18
D gene: .
clone size: .
J gene: TRBJ1-1
CDR3 DNA: TGTGCCAGCTCACCGGGGCGGGGGCCGGACACTGAAGCTTTCTTT
CDR3 protein: CASSPGRGPDTEAFF

V gene: TRBV27
D gene: .
clone size: .
J gene: TRBJ1-6
CDR3 DNA: TGTGCCAGCAGTTTCAACGGAAATTCACCCCTCCACTTT
CDR3 protein: CASSFNGNSPLHF

V gene: TRBV6-4
D gene: TRBD1
clone size: .
J gene: TRBJ2-6
CDR3 DNA: TGTGCCAGCATACAGGGGGCGTTCGGGGCCAACGTCCTGACTTTC
CDR3 protein: CASIQGAFGANVLTF

V gene: TRBV10-3
D gene: .
clone size: .
J gene: TRBJ2-5
CDR3 DNA: TGTGCCATCGGTCAGGAAGAGACCCAGTACTTC
CDR3 protein: CAIGQEETQYF

V gene: TRBV30
D gene: TRBD2
clone size: .
J gene: TRBJ2-5
CDR3 DNA: TGTGCCTGGGAACTAGCGCTCCAAGAGACCCAGTACTTC
CDR3 protein: CAWELALQETQYF

V gene: TRBV30
D gene: TRBD1
clone size: .
J gene: TRBJ1-2
CDR3 DNA: TGTGCCTGGAGTTTACAGGGGAACTATGGCTACACCTTC
CDR3 protein: CAWSLQGNYGYTF

V gene: TRBV28
D gene: TRBD1
clone size: .
J gene: TRBJ1-1
CDR3 DNA: TGTGCCAGCAGCTACAGGGGAAACACTGAAGCTTTCTTT
CDR3 protein: CASSYRGNTEAFF

V gene: TRBV30
D gene: .
clone size: .
J gene: TRBJ2-7
CDR3 DNA: TGTGCCTGGGGAGGACTCTACGAGCAGTACTTC
CDR3 protein: CAWGGLYEQYF